This TCR beta chain was captured in a study of Tregs in tolerant kidney transplant recipients. Using immunoSEQ multiplex PCR, the repertoire was profiled, and TCRdb retains in-frame clones only, with some absent. Of just over 15,000 clones in the sample, just over 90% were seen once. Material for sequencing was CD8+ T cells from blood. The sequence derives from a human donor in good health.

The CDR3 spells CASSPSRDRGTNEKLFF. The CDR3, as DNA: TGCGCCAGCAGCCCGTCCCGGGACAGGGGAACTAATGAAAAACTGTTTTTT. V gene TRBV4-3 combines with J gene TRBJ1-4; TRBD1 agrees at 10 bases. CDR3 length: 17 amino acids. Trimming took 4 bases from V and 1 from J; bases not matched to a gene: 6. Germline assignment: CDR1 LGHNA and CDR2 YSLEER.